This is a list of T cell receptor beta chains from one sample in a study of T cell responses to AZD1222 COVID-19 vaccine. TCRdb keeps only in-frame clones here, not all; method: immunoSEQ multiplex PCR. The sample has over 120,000 clones, more than 85% seen once. Sequencing used peripheral blood, obtained on day 0 of AZD1222 vaccination. The receptors stem from an adult in good health. CDR3s include the opening cysteine and the closing phenylalanine or tryptophan. Each record gives: J gene, clone size, D gene, V gene, CDR3 DNA, CDR3 protein. The D gene is left open where the match is weak. Size is stated for part of the rows, as once, few or many counts, or as a class when the clone is expanded.

TRBJ1-1	NA	NA	TRBV6-5	TGTGCCAGTGCCAGGGGTTTAGGCGGCAGTGGAGAAGCTTTCTTT	CASARGLGGSGEAFF
TRBJ1-6	NA	NA	TRBV28	TGTGCCAGCAGTACCGGGACCGTCAATTCACCCCTCCACTTT	CASSTGTVNSPLHF
TRBJ1-2	once	TRBD1	TRBV19	TGTGCCAGTAGTATAATGGGACAGACTTTTAACTATGGCTACACCTTC	CASSIMGQTFNYGYTF
TRBJ1-4	NA	TRBD1	TRBV29-1	TGCAGCGTCCTCCTTAGACAGGGGAGGGGTGAAAAACTGTTTTTT	CSVLLRQGRGEKLFF
TRBJ1-6	once	NA	TRBV27	TGTGCCAGCAGTTTAGGGGGTCTGCAGGATTCACCCCTCCACTTT	CASSLGGLQDSPLHF
TRBJ2-3	NA	NA	TRBV24-1	TGTGCCACCAGTGACTCCTACACAGATACGCAGTATTTT	CATSDSYTDTQYF
TRBJ2-3	NA	TRBD2	TRBV18	TGTGCCAGCTCACCACTTTGGCAAGCGGGATACACAGATACGCAGTATTTT	CASSPLWQAGYTDTQYF
TRBJ2-3	NA	NA	TRBV5-1	TGCGCCAGCTCCTCCGGGACTTGGGGGACAGATACGCAGTATTTT	CASSSGTWGTDTQYF
TRBJ2-1	NA	TRBD2	TRBV15	TGTGCCACCAGCAGACGGACTAGCGGGAACGGTTACAATGAGCAGTTCTTC	CATSRRTSGNGYNEQFF
TRBJ2-5	NA	NA	TRBV21-1	TGTGCCAGCAGCCCCGTCCCCACCTCCGGGACAGGGTTACCTTCCTACCAAGAGACCCAGTACTTC	CASSPVPTSGTGLPSYQETQYF
TRBJ2-5	NA	TRBD2	TRBV5-1	TGCGCCAGCAGCCAGAGCGGGACCTTCGGAGGAGAGACCCAGTACTTC	CASSQSGTFGGETQYF
TRBJ1-1	NA	NA	TRBV19	TGTGCCAGTAGTATAGAGACCCAGATGAACACTGAAGCTTTCTTT	CASSIETQMNTEAFF
TRBJ1-4	once	NA	TRBV5-1	TGCGCCAGCAGCTTGGGTGAGGCAGTCGCGTATAATGAAAAACTGTTTTTT	CASSLGEAVAYNEKLFF
TRBJ1-2	NA	TRBD1	TRBV4-2	TGTGCCAGCAGCCAAGATGTGACAGGGCTATATGGCTACACCTTC	CASSQDVTGLYGYTF
TRBJ1-1	NA	NA	TRBV7-9	TGTGCCAGCAGCCTTCCCCCCGGCACTGAAGCTTTCTTT	CASSLPPGTEAFF
TRBJ2-7	NA	NA	TRBV6-1	TGTGCCAGCAGTGAAGGCACGGGGGCCTACGAGCAGTACTTC	CASSEGTGAYEQYF
TRBJ1-3	NA	NA	TRBV9	TGTGCCAGCAGCCCAAAGGTCTCTGGAAACACCATATATTTT	CASSPKVSGNTIYF
TRBJ1-1	NA	TRBD1	TRBV28	TGTGCCAGCAGGGATTCGGACAGGGTCACTGAAGCTTTCTTT	CASRDSDRVTEAFF
TRBJ1-5	NA	NA	TRBV6-1	TGTGCCAGCAGTGGGTCGGACCTCCCGGAGGAGTTTGGGAATCAGCCCCAGCATTTT	CASSGSDLPEEFGNQPQHF
TRBJ1-2	NA	NA	TRBV3-1/TRBV3-2	TGTGCCAGCAGCCAAGAAGCGGGTCCCTATGGCTACACCTTC	CASSQEAGPYGYTF
TRBJ2-7	NA	NA	TRBV7-7	TGTGCCAGCAGCCCCCAAGGGGTCTACGAGCAGTACTTC	CASSPQGVYEQYF
TRBJ2-6	NA	NA	TRBV10-3	TGTGCCATCAGTCTCCCTGGGGCCAACGTCCTGACTTTC	CAISLPGANVLTF
TRBJ2-7	NA	TRBD1	TRBV5-6	TGTGCCAGCAGCCCAGGGACAGGGTTATACGAGCAGTACTTC	CASSPGTGLYEQYF
TRBJ1-2	few	TRBD1	TRBV7-9	TGTGCCAGCAGCTCCGGGACAGGGTTTTATGGCTACACCTTC	CASSSGTGFYGYTF
TRBJ1-1	once	NA	TRBV28	TGTGCCAGCAGCCCACGACCGGTGGAAGCTTTCTTT	CASSPRPVEAFF
TRBJ1-2	NA	NA	TRBV7-9	TGTGCCAGCAGCCCCGGTCTCTACTCTTACCTCGGGTGGGGCTACACCTTC	CASSPGLYSYLGWGYTF
TRBJ2-2	NA	TRBD2	TRBV10-3	TGTGCCATCACCCCGGGACTAGCATTTGCCGGGGAGCTGTTTTTT	CAITPGLAFAGELFF
TRBJ2-1	few	NA	TRBV7-9	TGTGCCAGCCAGGTTGGTGAGCAGTTCTTC	CASQVGEQFF
TRBJ1-2	NA	NA	TRBV12-3/TRBV12-4	TGTGCCAGCAGTCCTAGGAGGGATGGCTACACCTTC	CASSPRRDGYTF
TRBJ2-2	NA	TRBD2	TRBV5-1	TGCGCCAGCAGCTTGGATCGGGAGGCAGGCGGGGAGCTGTTTTTT	CASSLDREAGGELFF
TRBJ2-7	NA	NA	TRBV3-1/TRBV3-2	TGTGCCAGCAGGCTGGCGGCAGGGAGGTCCGAGCAGTACTTC	CASRLAAGRSEQYF
TRBJ2-3	once	NA	TRBV12-3/TRBV12-4	TGTGCCAGCAGTTCGGACAGTCCAGATACGCAGTATTTT	CASSSDSPDTQYF
TRBJ2-7	NA	NA	TRBV18	TGTGCCAGCTCACCAAGCAGGGACGAGCAGTACTTC	CASSPSRDEQYF
TRBJ2-7	NA	TRBD2	TRBV5-1	TGCGCCAGCAGCTTGGGTCTAGCGGGAGGGAGAGAGCAGTACTTC	CASSLGLAGGREQYF
TRBJ2-4	NA	NA	TRBV14	TGTGCCAGCAGCCAGACTAGGACAGAAAAAAACATTCAGTACTTC	CASSQTRTEKNIQYF
TRBJ2-6	NA	TRBD1	TRBV7-2	TGTGCCAGCAGCTTTCCCGGGACAGGGGGCGGTGCTGGGGCCAACGTCCTGACTTTC	CASSFPGTGGGAGANVLTF
TRBJ2-1	NA	TRBD1	TRBV4-1	TGCGCCAGCAGCCAAGGGGACAGGGGGCGCTGGGAGCAGTTCTTC	CASSQGDRGRWEQFF
TRBJ2-1	once	TRBD2	TRBV24-1	TGTGCCACCAGTGATTCGCCAATAAGCGGGAGGAGGTATGAGCAGTTCTTC	CATSDSPISGRRYEQFF
TRBJ1-4	once	NA	TRBV2	TGTGCCAGCAGACCCTTTCTGGGTAATGAAAAACTGTTTTTT	CASRPFLGNEKLFF
TRBJ1-4	NA	NA	TRBV9	TGTGCCAGCAGCTACGGGGGTGGTAGGACTAATGAAAAACTGTTTTTT	CASSYGGGRTNEKLFF
TRBJ2-7	NA	NA	TRBV5-6	TGTGCCAGCAGCTTGGCCCAGGGTAGCTACGAGCAGTACTTC	CASSLAQGSYEQYF
TRBJ2-2	once	NA	TRBV11-3	TGTGCCAGCAGCTTAGTGGGCGCGAACACCGGGGAGCTGTTTTTT	CASSLVGANTGELFF
TRBJ2-1	NA	TRBD1	TRBV7-9	TGTGCCAGCAGCTTAGACGGGACAGGGTACAATGAGCAGTTCTTC	CASSLDGTGYNEQFF
TRBJ1-5	NA	NA	TRBV2	TGTGCCAGCAGCCCCCAGGTTGGGGGCAATCAGCCCCAGCATTTT	CASSPQVGGNQPQHF
TRBJ1-1	NA	NA	TRBV6-5	TGTGCCAGCAACACCTGGACGGAGATGAACACTGAAGCTTTCTTT	CASNTWTEMNTEAFF
TRBJ1-5	NA	NA	TRBV6-6	TGTGCCAGCAGTTATGACTATAGCAATCAGCCCCAGCATTTT	CASSYDYSNQPQHF